Given below is one T cell receptor (beta chain) in context. Tregs were sorted as CD4+CD25+CD127-/low cells. This CDR3 region has 13 residues. Per the germline V gene, CDR1 is LNHNV and CDR2 is YYDKDF (reference sequence). V gave up 5 bases and J gave up 5 bases, with 9 bases separating them. MiXCR was run by TCRdb on the 5' RACE reads, yielding one entry per CDR3 protein. The sample records 35,000 to 50,000 distinct CDR3 sequences, about 20% being singletons. Sequencing input: Tregs sorted from blood. The sequence was collected from a female donor with breast cancer. V gene TRBV15 combines with J gene TRBJ1-4; D possibly corresponds to TRBD1 (6 bases). The CDR3 protein is CATSSGENEKLFF. The CDR3 bases are TGTGCCACCAGCTCAGGGGAGAATGAAAAACTGTTTTTT.